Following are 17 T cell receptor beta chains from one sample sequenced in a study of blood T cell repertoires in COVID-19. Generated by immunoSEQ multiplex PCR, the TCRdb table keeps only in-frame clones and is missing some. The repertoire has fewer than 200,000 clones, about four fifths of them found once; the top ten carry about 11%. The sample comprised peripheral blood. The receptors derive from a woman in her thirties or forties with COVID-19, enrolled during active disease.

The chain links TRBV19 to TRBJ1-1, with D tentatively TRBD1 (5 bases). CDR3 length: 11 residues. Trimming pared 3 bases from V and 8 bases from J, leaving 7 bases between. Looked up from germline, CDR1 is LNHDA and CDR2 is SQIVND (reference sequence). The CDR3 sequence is CASSMTAEAFF. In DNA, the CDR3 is TGTGCCAGTAGTATGACAGCAGAAGCTTTCTTT.

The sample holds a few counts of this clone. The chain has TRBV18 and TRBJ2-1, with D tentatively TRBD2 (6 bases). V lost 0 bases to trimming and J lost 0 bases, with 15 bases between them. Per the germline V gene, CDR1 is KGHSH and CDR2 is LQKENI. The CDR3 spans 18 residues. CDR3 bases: TGTGCCAGCTCACCACCGGTAGCGGAAAAATTCTCCTACAATGAGCAGTTCTTC. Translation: CASSPPVAEKFSYNEQFF.

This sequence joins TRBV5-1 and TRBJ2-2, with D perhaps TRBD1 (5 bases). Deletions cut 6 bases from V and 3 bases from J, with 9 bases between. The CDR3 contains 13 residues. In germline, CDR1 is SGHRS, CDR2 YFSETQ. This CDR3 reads CASTMGHTGELFF. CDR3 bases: TGCGCCAGCACCATGGGGCACACCGGGGAGCTGTTTTTT.

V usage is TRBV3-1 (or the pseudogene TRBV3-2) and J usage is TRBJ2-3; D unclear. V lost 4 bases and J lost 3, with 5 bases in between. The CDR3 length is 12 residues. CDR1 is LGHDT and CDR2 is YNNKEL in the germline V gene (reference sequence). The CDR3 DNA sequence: TGTGCCAGCAGCCGAGCTACAGATACGCAGTATTTT. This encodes CASSRATDTQYF.

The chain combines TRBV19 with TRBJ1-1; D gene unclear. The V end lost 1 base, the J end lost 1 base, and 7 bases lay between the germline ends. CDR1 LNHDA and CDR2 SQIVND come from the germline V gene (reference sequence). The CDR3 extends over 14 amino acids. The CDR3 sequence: CASSIADTNTEAFF. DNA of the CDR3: TGTGCCAGTAGTATAGCTGACACGAACACTGAAGCTTTCTTT.

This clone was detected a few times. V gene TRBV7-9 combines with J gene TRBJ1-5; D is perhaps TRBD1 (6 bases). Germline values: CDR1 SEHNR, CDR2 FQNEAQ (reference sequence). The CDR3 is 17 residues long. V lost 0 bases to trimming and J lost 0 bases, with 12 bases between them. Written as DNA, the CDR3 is TGTGCCAGCAGCTTAGCGGGGGACAATTATAGCAATCAGCCCCAGCATTTT. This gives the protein CASSLAGDNYSNQPQHF.

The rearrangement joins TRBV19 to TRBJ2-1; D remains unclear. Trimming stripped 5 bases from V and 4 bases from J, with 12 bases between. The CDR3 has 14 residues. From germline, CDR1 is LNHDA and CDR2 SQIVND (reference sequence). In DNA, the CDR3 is TGTGCCAGTAGTCTTACCGCCAGTTACAATGAGCAGTTCTTC. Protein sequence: CASSLTASYNEQFF. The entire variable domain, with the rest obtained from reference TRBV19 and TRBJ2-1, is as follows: DGGITQSPKYLFRKEGQNVTLSCEQNLNHDAMYWYRQDPGQGLRLIYYSQIVNDFQKGDIAEGYSVSREKKESFPLTVTSAQKNPTAFYLCASSLTASYNEQFFGPGTRLTVL.

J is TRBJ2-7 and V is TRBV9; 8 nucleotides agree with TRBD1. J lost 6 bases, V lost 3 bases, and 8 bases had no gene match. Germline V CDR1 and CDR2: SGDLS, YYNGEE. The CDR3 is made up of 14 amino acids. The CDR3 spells CASSESRTGPEQYF. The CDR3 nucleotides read TGTGCCAGCAGCGAATCTAGGACAGGGCCCGAGCAGTACTTC.

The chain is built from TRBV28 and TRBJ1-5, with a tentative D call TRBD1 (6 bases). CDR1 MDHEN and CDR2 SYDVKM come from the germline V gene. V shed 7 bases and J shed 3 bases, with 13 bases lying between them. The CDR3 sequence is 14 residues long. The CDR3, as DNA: TGTGCCAGCACAGGGGAGACGAACAATCAGCCCCAGCATTTT. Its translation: CASTGETNNQPQHF.

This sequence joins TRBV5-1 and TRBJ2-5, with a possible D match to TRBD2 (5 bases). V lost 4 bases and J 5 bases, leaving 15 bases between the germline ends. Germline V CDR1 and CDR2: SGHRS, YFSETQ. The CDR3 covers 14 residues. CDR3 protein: CASSPDPGKETQYF. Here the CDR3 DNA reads TGCGCCAGCAGCCCCGACCCGGGGAAGGAGACCCAGTACTTC.

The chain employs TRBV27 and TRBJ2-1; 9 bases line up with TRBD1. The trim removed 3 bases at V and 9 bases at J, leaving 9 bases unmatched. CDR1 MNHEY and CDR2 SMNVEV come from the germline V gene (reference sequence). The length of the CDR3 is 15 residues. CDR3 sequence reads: CASSFRTGEPIEQFF. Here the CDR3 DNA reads TGTGCCAGCAGTTTCAGGACAGGGGAACCAATTGAGCAGTTCTTC.

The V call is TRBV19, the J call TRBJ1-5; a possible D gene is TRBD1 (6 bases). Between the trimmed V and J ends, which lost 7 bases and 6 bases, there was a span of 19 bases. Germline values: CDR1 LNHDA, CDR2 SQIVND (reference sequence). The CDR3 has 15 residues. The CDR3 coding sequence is TGTGCCAGTATCCCAACAGGGCCTGGGGGTCAGCCCCAGCATTTT. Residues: CASIPTGPGGQPQHF.

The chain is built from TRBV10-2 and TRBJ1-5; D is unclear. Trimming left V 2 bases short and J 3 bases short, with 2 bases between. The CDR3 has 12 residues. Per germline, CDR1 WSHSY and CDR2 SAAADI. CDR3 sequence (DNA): TGCGCCAGCAGTGAGCTCAATCAGCCCCAGCATTTT. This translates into CASSELNQPQHF.

The CDR3 region has the DNA TGCGCCAGCAGCCAAGCTAGGAACTCCTACAATGAGCAGTTCTTC. Protein sequence: CASSQARNSYNEQFF. The V gene is TRBV4-1, the J gene TRBJ2-1; D remains unclear. Germline V gene lookup returns CDR1 MGHRA and CDR2 YSYEKL. This CDR3 has 15 amino acids. V was pared by 1 base and J by 0 bases, with 7 bases between.

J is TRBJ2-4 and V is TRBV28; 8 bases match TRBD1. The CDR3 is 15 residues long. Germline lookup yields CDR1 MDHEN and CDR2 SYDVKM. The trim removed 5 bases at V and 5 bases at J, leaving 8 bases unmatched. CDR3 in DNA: TGTGCCAGCAGTCCGACAGGGGTGGGGGAAAACATTCAGTACTTC. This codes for CASSPTGVGENIQYF.

The DNA of the CDR3 is TGTGCCAGCAGCTTAGGCGGGGACCAGTACTTC. This codes for CASSLGGDQYF. The V and J genes are TRBV7-2 and TRBJ2-7; a possible D gene is TRBD2 (6 bases). Trimming took 1 base from V and 10 from J, leaving 8 bases between them. The germline CDR1 and CDR2 sequences are SGHTA and FQGNSA. The CDR3 is made up of 11 amino acids.

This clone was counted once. Here the CDR3 DNA reads TGTGCCAGCAGGACAGTACAATCGGCGGATGAGCAGTTCTTC. It encodes CASRTVQSADEQFF. The chain recombines TRBV7-3 with TRBJ2-1; possible D gene TRBD1, 5 bases. CDR1 is SGHTA and CDR2 is FQGTGA in the germline V gene. Trimming removed 6 bases from V and 8 bases from J, with 17 bases in between. The CDR3 length is 14 residues.